The rows below give T cell receptor beta chains drawn from one sample of a study. Some clones are missing from TCRdb's copy, which holds only in-frame ones; the method was immunoSEQ multiplex PCR. Seen here are nearly 70,000 clones, 90% to 95% observed once, and the top ten hold 4% to 4.5%. The specimen was PBMCs. The source is a man aged 40-49 years with rheumatoid arthritis. Each CDR3 is given with its conserved first and last residue. D genes are given only for firm matches. Rows may omit the clone size; those that give it use once, few, many or a size class.

D: -; J: TRBJ2-1; size: -; V: TRBV24-1; CDR3: CATMGQTHGEQFF; DNA: TGTGCCACTATGGGGCAGACCCACGGTGAGCAGTTCTTC
D: TRBD1; J: TRBJ2-3; size: -; V: TRBV10-3; CDR3: CAIGAVTGPTDTQYF; DNA: TGTGCCATCGGTGCCGTGACAGGGCCGACAGATACGCAGTATTTT
D: -; J: TRBJ1-2; size: -; V: TRBV27; CDR3: CASSLIPALGVGYTF; DNA: TGTGCCAGCAGTTTAATCCCCGCCTTGGGGGTTGGCTACACCTTC
D: -; J: TRBJ2-7; size: -; V: TRBV27; CDR3: CASSLSRGKSSYEQYF; DNA: TGTGCCAGCAGTTTATCGAGGGGGAAGAGCTCCTACGAGCAGTACTTC
D: TRBD1; J: TRBJ1-5; size: -; V: TRBV6-2/TRBV6-3; CDR3: CASSWTGWRQPQHF; DNA: TGTGCCAGCAGTTGGACAGGTTGGAGGCAGCCCCAGCATTTT
D: TRBD2; J: TRBJ2-2; size: -; V: TRBV6-5; CDR3: CASSSPGLAGGGELFF; DNA: TGTGCCAGCAGTTCTCCCGGACTAGCGGGGGGCGGGGAGCTGTTTTTT
D: -; J: TRBJ1-2; size: once; V: TRBV21-1; CDR3: CASSKGQRGGGYTF; DNA: TGTGCCAGCAGCAAAGGTCAGAGGGGAGGCGGCTACACCTTC
D: -; J: TRBJ1-1; size: -; V: TRBV28; CDR3: CASRKGGGNQKEAFF; DNA: TGTGCCAGCAGAAAGGGCGGGGGTAATCAAAAGGAAGCTTTCTTT
D: TRBD1; J: TRBJ1-1; size: -; V: TRBV19; CDR3: CASSLGQVSEAFF; DNA: TGTGCCAGTAGCCTAGGACAGGTCTCTGAAGCTTTCTTT
D: -; J: TRBJ1-1; size: -; V: TRBV3-1/TRBV3-2; CDR3: CASSPRSRGAVTEAFF; DNA: TGTGCCAGCAGCCCCCGGTCGAGGGGCGCGGTCACTGAAGCTTTCTTT
D: TRBD1; J: TRBJ1-1; size: -; V: TRBV6-5; CDR3: CASSYSSGGAGTEAFF; DNA: TGTGCCAGCAGTTACTCTTCAGGGGGCGCGGGGACTGAAGCTTTCTTT
D: -; J: TRBJ2-1; size: -; V: TRBV2; CDR3: CASTAVNEQFF; DNA: TGTGCCAGCACCGCCGTAAATGAGCAGTTCTTC
D: TRBD1; J: TRBJ1-6; size: -; V: TRBV28; CDR3: CASRPTGVRTLLHF; DNA: TGTGCCAGCAGACCTACAGGGGTCCGTACACTTCTCCACTTT
D: -; J: TRBJ1-1; size: -; V: TRBV9; CDR3: CASNVGANTEAFF; DNA: TGTGCCAGCAACGTAGGGGCCAACACTGAAGCTTTCTTT
D: TRBD2; J: TRBJ2-5; size: -; V: TRBV29-1; CDR3: CSVGGGGSETQYF; DNA: TGCAGCGTTGGCGGGGGGGGCTCGGAGACCCAGTACTTC
D: TRBD1; J: TRBJ1-1; size: -; V: TRBV6-5; CDR3: CASNPKRTGNTEAFF; DNA: TGTGCCAGCAACCCGAAAAGGACAGGGAACACTGAAGCTTTCTTT
D: TRBD1; J: TRBJ1-1; size: once; V: TRBV7-9; CDR3: CASSLAQGGTEAFF; DNA: TGTGCCAGCAGCTTAGCGCAGGGGGGCACTGAAGCTTTCTTT
D: -; J: TRBJ2-1; size: -; V: TRBV28; CDR3: CASSVTGEQFF; DNA: TGTGCCAGCAGTGTGACGGGTGAGCAGTTCTTC
D: TRBD2; J: TRBJ2-1; size: -; V: TRBV7-6; CDR3: CASSPSPGLADDNEQFF; DNA: TGTGCCAGCAGCCCATCCCCGGGACTAGCGGATGACAATGAGCAGTTCTTC
D: -; J: TRBJ1-3; size: -; V: TRBV6-5; CDR3: CASREDRGNTIYF; DNA: TGTGCCAGCAGAGAGGACAGAGGAAACACCATATATTTT
D: -; J: TRBJ2-2; size: -; V: TRBV11-2; CDR3: CASSLERQTYSLFF; DNA: TGTGCCAGCAGCTTAGAAAGACAGACCTACTCGCTGTTTTTT
D: TRBD2; J: TRBJ2-1; size: -; V: TRBV5-1; CDR3: CASSLVLAGNEQFF; DNA: TGCGCCAGCAGCTTGGTTCTAGCGGGAAATGAGCAGTTCTTC
D: -; J: TRBJ2-5; size: -; V: TRBV12-3/TRBV12-4; CDR3: CASTPRGHETQYF; DNA: TGTGCCAGTACCCCCAGGGGTCATGAGACCCAGTACTTC
D: -; J: TRBJ1-6; size: -; V: TRBV7-2; CDR3: CASSLDSRGSYNSPLHF; DNA: TGTGCCAGCAGCTTAGATAGTCGGGGATCCTATAATTCACCCCTCCACTTT
D: -; J: TRBJ2-7; size: once; V: TRBV7-9; CDR3: CASSLVPDAGYEQYF; DNA: TGTGCCAGCAGCTTAGTTCCAGATGCGGGCTACGAGCAGTACTTC
D: -; J: TRBJ2-3; size: -; V: TRBV27; CDR3: CASSGGTTRGDTQYF; DNA: TGTGCCAGCTCCGGAGGGACGACAAGAGGGGATACGCAGTATTTT
D: TRBD2; J: TRBJ2-3; size: once; V: TRBV10-1; CDR3: CASGLAGGGTQYF; DNA: TGCGCCAGCGGACTAGCGGGGGGGGGCACGCAGTATTTT
D: TRBD1; J: TRBJ2-5; size: -; V: TRBV9; CDR3: CASSVNTGQGHRETQYF; DNA: TGTGCCAGCAGCGTAAACACCGGACAGGGGCACCGAGAGACCCAGTACTTC
D: -; J: TRBJ1-5; size: -; V: TRBV7-8; CDR3: CASSSHRVQGSNQPQHF; DNA: TGTGCCAGCAGCTCTCATCGGGTGCAGGGCAGCAATCAGCCCCAGCATTTT